Shown below are 14 T cell receptor beta chains from a single sample sequenced in a study of CD4 T cell repertoires in COVID-19. These memory T cells were uncultured and sequenced directly after ex vivo isolation. This table comes from immunoSEQ multiplex PCR, and its TCRdb copy is limited to in-frame clones, with some not included. The profile covers fewer than 25,000 clones, with around 86% appearing a single time and about 0.6% taken by the ten largest. Sequenced material: central memory CD4+ T cells from blood, taken before the COVID-19 pandemic. Receptors originate from a human donor who had COVID-19.

The J gene is TRBJ2-5, the V gene TRBV9, with a tentative D call TRBD1 (6 bases). The V end lost 2 bases, the J end lost 1 base, and 9 bases lay between the germline ends. Germline lookup yields CDR1 SGDLS and CDR2 YYNGEE. This CDR3 has 14 residues. CDR3 DNA: TGTGCCAGCAGCGTCGGACAGATCCAAGAGACCCAGTACTTC. This translates into CASSVGQIQETQYF.

This clone showed up just a few times. This rearrangement joins TRBV7-2 to TRBJ2-2; TRBD2 matches at 11 bases. Germline V gene lookup returns CDR1 SGHTA and CDR2 FQGNSA. The V gene end was trimmed by 1 base and the J gene end by 3 bases; junction bases not matched to a gene: 4. The CDR3 has 17 residues. CDR3: CASSLVAGGPYTGELFF. Written as DNA, the CDR3 is TGTGCCAGCAGCTTAGTAGCGGGAGGGCCTTACACCGGGGAGCTGTTTTTT.

The genes are TRBV6-5 and TRBJ2-5, with 7 positions matching TRBD2. The ends lost 0 bases at V and 5 bases at J; junction bases unmatched: 6. From germline, CDR1 is MNHEY and CDR2 SVGAGI. This CDR3 comprises 15 residues. The CDR3 spells CASSYSRLARETQYF. CDR3 in DNA: TGTGCCAGCAGTTACTCGAGACTAGCCCGGGAGACCCAGTACTTC.

J is TRBJ2-2 and V is TRBV7-2, with TRBD2 matching 8 bases. CDR1 is SGHTA, CDR2 FQGNSA, per germline. Trimming cost V 3 bases and J 4 bases; bases outside gene matches: 4. The CDR3 is made up of 15 amino acids. CDR3 DNA: TGTGCCAGCAGCTTTCCAGCGGGGGCCACCGGGGAGCTGTTTTTT. Translated: CASSFPAGATGELFF.

This clone was picked up one time. V is TRBV27 and J is TRBJ1-5; 12 nucleotides agree with TRBD1. The V segment lost 6 bases and the J segment 6 bases; nucleotides outside the gene matches: 6. Per germline, CDR1 MNHEY and CDR2 SMNVEV (reference sequence). This CDR3 is 15 amino acids long. The CDR3 is CASRPGTGGAQPQHF. CDR3 coding DNA: TGTGCCAGCAGACCCGGGACAGGGGGCGCTCAGCCCCAGCATTTT.

The chain joins TRBV5-1 to TRBJ1-1, with TRBD1 matching 7 bases. V was clipped by 1 base and J by 5 bases; unmatched bases: 11. The CDR3 is 16 amino acids. The germline gives CDR1 SGHRS, CDR2 YFSETQ. The CDR3 loop is CASSLLNSGGRTEAFF. The CDR3 nucleotides read TGCGCCAGCAGCTTGCTTAACTCAGGGGGAAGAACTGAAGCTTTCTTT.

This sequence joins TRBV6-1 and TRBJ2-7, with D hard to call. In germline, CDR1 is MNHNS, CDR2 SASEGT. The CDR3 consists of 14 residues. V lost 2 bases, J lost 4 bases, and 12 bases lay in between. The CDR3 spells CASSERATSYEQYF. DNA of the CDR3: TGTGCCAGCAGTGAACGAGCTACCTCGTACGAGCAGTACTTC.

As regards this clone: This sample includes further DNA sequences coding for the same CDR3. This chain uses TRBV6-5 with TRBJ1-2; 11 bases are a match to TRBD1. Germline lookup yields CDR1 MNHEY and CDR2 SVGAGI. V gave up 2 bases and J gave up 2 bases; unmatched junction bases: 4. The CDR3 contains 16 residues. CDR3 sequence: CASSYIRTGGNYGYTF. CDR3 nucleotide sequence: TGTGCCAGCAGTTACATAAGGACAGGGGGCAACTATGGCTACACCTTC.

The rearrangement links TRBV7-8 to TRBJ2-5; maybe TRBD2 (6 bases). This CDR3 spans 14 amino acids. Trimming stripped 0 bases from V and 3 bases from J, with 8 bases between. The germline CDR1 and CDR2 sequences are SGHVS and FQNEAQ. The DNA of the CDR3 is TGTGCCAGCAGCTTAGCGTGGGGGGAAGAGACCCAGTACTTC. Its protein is CASSLAWGEETQYF.

This chain links TRBV29-1 with TRBJ2-7, with 10 positions matching TRBD2. The CDR3 is 12 amino acids. The germline CDR1 and CDR2 sequences are SQVTM and ANQGSEA. With V trimmed by 7 bases and J by 4 bases, 4 bases remained unmatched. Here the CDR3 reads CSARTSGYEQYF. The DNA for the CDR3 is TGCAGCGCTCGGACTAGCGGTTACGAGCAGTACTTC.

The genes are TRBV28 and TRBJ2-3; D is perhaps TRBD1 (6 bases). The V gene's germline CDR1 is MDHEN and CDR2 SYDVKM. The CDR3 contains 15 residues. The ends were cut back, 5 bases at V and 6 bases at J, with 18 bases in the middle. CDR3 DNA: TGTGCCAGCAGTGATAACCGGGACATATGGGATACGCAGTATTTT. This sequence encodes CASSDNRDIWDTQYF.

V usage is TRBV5-6 and J usage is TRBJ1-6; TRBD1 matches at 9 bases. CDR1 and CDR2 (germline): SGHDT, YYEEEE. The CDR3 extends over 15 amino acids. The ends lost 0 bases at V and 9 bases at J; junction bases unmatched: 4. CDR3 residues: CASSLAGTGSSPLHF. Written as DNA, the CDR3 is TGTGCCAGCAGCTTGGCCGGGACAGGGAGTTCACCCCTCCACTTT. The full variable domain, its missing parts supplied by reference TRBV5-6 and TRBJ1-6, is DAGVTQSPTHLIKTRGQQVTLRCSPKSGHDTVSWYQQALGQGPQFIFQYYEEEERQRGNFPDRFSGHQFPNYSSELNVNALLLGDSALYLCASSLAGTGSSPLHFGNGTRLTVT.

This chain uses TRBV5-8 with TRBJ2-2; 8 bases agree with TRBD1. Germline CDR1 SGHTS, CDR2 YDEGEE. The CDR3 is 15 amino acids. Trimming cost V 2 bases and J 5 bases; bases outside gene matches: 5. Here the CDR3 reads CASSFAGGLTGELFF. The CDR3 nucleotides read TGTGCCAGCAGCTTTGCAGGGGGCCTTACCGGGGAGCTGTTTTTT. Looking up the rest from reference TRBV5-8 and TRBJ2-2 gives the full variable domain: EAGVTQSPTHLIKTRGQQATLRCSPISGHTSVYWYQQALGLGLQFLLWYDEGEERNRGNFPPRFSGRQFPNYSSELNVNALELEDSALYLCASSFAGGLTGELFFGEGSRLTVL.

In DNA form, the CDR3 reads TGTGCCAGTAGTATCGGTGGGCCCGGGACAGGGCTTATGAACACTGAAGCTTTCTTT. Its protein is CASSIGGPGTGLMNTEAFF. The rearrangement uses TRBV19 and TRBJ1-1; 9 bases are a match to TRBD1. V gave up 3 bases and J gave up 0 bases; unmatched junction bases: 14. Germline V CDR1 and CDR2: LNHDA, SQIVND (reference sequence). The CDR3 consists of 19 residues.